The subject of this entry is one TCR beta chain. Its matching antigen is unknown. The data are from a study of shared clonotypes between healthy human individuals. The V and J ends lost 0 bases and 5 bases respectively, with 14 bases between them. The CDR3 has 16 residues. Germline V CDR1 and CDR2: LNHNV, YYDKDF (reference sequence). Healthy adults negative for HIV, lacking recent acute infections or vaccinations, served as donors. Division of CD4+ cells produced a CD45RA+ naive subset and a CD45RA-negative memory subset. The study, taken as a whole, reports: At large depth, rarefaction still showed sorted-subset sequencing to be incomplete. Clonotype sharing among donors was thought likely to change with sequencing depth.

Some clones are missing from TCRdb's copy, which holds only in-frame ones; the method was immunoSEQ multiplex PCR. The sample carries more than 2,000,000 clones, about 92% recorded once. The TCR originated in a man younger than 30 in good health. V and J are TRBV15 and TRBJ1-5; D gene ambiguous. Sequenced: naive CD4+ T cells sorted from blood. The subset: CD45RA+ positively selected. CDR3 residues: CATSRDIGSRDQPQHF. In nucleotides, the CDR3 is TGTGCCACCAGCAGAGATATAGGTAGCCGGGATCAGCCCCAGCATTTT.